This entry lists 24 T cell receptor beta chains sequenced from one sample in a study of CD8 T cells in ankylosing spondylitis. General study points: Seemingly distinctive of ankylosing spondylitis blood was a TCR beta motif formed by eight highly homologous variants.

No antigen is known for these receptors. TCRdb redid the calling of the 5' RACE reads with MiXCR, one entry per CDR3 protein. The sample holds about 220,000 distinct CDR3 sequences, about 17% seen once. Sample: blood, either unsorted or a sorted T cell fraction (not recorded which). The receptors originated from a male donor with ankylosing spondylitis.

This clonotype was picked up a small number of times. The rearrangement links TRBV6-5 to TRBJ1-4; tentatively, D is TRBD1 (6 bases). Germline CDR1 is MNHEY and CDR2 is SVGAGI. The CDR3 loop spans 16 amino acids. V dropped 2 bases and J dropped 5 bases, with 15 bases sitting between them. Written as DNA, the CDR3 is TGTGCCAGCAGTTACACCCCCGGGACACCAAATGAAAAACTGTTTTTT. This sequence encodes CASSYTPGTPNEKLFF.

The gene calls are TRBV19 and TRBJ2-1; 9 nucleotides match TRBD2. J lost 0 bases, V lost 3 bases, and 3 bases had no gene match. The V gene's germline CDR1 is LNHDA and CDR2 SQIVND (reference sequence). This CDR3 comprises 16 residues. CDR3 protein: CASSMTSGRSYNEQFF. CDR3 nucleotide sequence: TGTGCCAGTAGTATGACTAGCGGTCGCTCCTACAATGAGCAGTTCTTC.

The CDR3 DNA is TGCAGTGCTAACCTAGCGGGATACAATGAGCAGTTCTTC. This codes for CSANLAGYNEQFF. V usage is TRBV20-1 and J usage is TRBJ2-1; 9 bases line up with TRBD2. V was clipped by 4 bases and J by 4 bases; unmatched bases: 2. Germline CDR1 and CDR2: DFQATT and SNEGSKA (reference sequence). The CDR3 sequence is 13 residues long.

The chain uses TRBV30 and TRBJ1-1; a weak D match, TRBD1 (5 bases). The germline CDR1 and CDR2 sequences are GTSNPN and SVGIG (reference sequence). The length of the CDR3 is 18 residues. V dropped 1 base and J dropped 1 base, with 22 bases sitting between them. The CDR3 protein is CAWSDFWGFDSENTEAFF. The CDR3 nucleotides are TGTGCCTGGAGTGACTTTTGGGGTTTCGACAGCGAGAACACTGAAGCTTTCTTT.

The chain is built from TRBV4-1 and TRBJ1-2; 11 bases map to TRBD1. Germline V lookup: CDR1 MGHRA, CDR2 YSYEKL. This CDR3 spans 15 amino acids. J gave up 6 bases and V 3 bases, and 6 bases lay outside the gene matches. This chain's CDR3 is CASSHCPGQGDGYTF. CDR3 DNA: TGCGCCAGCAGCCACTGTCCGGGACAGGGGGATGGCTACACCTTC.

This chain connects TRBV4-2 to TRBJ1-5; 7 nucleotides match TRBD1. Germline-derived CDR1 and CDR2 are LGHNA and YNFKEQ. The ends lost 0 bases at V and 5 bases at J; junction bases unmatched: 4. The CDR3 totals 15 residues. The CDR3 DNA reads TGTGCCAGCAGCCAAGACAGGGGGGGGCATCAGCCCCAGCATTTT. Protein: CASSQDRGGHQPQHF.

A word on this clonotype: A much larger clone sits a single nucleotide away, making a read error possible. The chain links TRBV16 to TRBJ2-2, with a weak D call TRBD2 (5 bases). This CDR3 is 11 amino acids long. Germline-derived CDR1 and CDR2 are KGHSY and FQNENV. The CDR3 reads CASSRTGEMFF. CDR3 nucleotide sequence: TGTGCCAGCAGCCGCACCGGGGAGATGTTTTTT.

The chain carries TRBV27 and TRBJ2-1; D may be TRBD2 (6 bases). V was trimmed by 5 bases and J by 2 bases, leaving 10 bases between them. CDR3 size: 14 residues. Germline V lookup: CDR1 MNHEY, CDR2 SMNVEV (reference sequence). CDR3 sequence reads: CASSGGLTYNEQFF. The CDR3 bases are TGTGCCAGCAGTGGAGGACTAACCTACAATGAGCAGTTCTTC.

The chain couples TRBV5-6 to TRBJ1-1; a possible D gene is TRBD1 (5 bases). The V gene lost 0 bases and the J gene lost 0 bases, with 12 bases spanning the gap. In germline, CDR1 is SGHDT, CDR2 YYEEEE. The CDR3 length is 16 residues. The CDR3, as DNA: TGTGCCAGCAGCTTGGCTACAGGCGAATTGAACACTGAAGCTTTCTTT. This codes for CASSLATGELNTEAFF.

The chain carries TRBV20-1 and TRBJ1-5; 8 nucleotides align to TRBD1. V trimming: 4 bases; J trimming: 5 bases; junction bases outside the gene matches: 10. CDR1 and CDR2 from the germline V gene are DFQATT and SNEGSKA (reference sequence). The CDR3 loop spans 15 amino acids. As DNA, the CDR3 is TGCAGTGCTACGCCTGGACAGGGTGGGGATCAGCCCCAGCATTTT. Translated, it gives CSATPGQGGDQPQHF.

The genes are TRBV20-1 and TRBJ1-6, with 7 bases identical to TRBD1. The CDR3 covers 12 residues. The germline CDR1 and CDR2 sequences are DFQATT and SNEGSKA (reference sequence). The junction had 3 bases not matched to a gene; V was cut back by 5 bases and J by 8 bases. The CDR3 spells CSADTGDSPLHF. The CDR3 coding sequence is TGCAGTGCTGATACAGGGGATTCACCCCTCCACTTT.

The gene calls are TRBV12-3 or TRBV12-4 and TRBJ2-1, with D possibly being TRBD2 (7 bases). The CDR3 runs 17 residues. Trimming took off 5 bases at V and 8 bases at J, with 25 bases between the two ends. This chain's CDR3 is CASSPDRRDGGLYEQFF. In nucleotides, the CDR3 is TGTGCCAGCAGTCCGGACCGACGGGACGGGGGGCTCTATGAGCAGTTCTTC.

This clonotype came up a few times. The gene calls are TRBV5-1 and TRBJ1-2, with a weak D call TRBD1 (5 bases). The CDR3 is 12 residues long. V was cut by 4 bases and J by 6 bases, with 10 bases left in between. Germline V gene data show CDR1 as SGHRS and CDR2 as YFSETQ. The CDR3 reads CASSTGRDGYTF. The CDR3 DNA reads TGCGCCAGCAGCACTGGCAGGGATGGCTACACCTTC.

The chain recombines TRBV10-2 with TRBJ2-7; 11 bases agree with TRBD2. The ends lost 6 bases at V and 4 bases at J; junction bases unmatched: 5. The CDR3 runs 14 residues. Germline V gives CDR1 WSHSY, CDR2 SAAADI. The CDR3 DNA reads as TGCGCCAGCAGGGTAGCGGGAGGGGATTACGAGCAGTACTTC. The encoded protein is CASRVAGGDYEQYF.

The CDR3: CATSDLQRGKSSGGPPNEQFF. The CDR3 bases are TGTGCCACCAGTGATTTGCAGAGAGGAAAATCTAGCGGGGGGCCCCCCAATGAGCAGTTCTTC. The chain has TRBV24-1 and TRBJ2-1; 11 bases agree with TRBD2. The CDR3 extends over 21 amino acids. Trimming took 0 bases from V and 6 from J; bases not matched to a gene: 18. Germline lookup yields CDR1 KGHDR and CDR2 SFDVKD.

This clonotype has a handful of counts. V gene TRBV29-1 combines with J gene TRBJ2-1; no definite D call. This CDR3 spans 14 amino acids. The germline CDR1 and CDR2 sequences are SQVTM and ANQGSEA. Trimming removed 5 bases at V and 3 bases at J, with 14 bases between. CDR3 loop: CSVRDTLFYNEQFF. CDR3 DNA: TGCAGCGTTCGCGACACCCTCTTCTACAATGAGCAGTTCTTC.

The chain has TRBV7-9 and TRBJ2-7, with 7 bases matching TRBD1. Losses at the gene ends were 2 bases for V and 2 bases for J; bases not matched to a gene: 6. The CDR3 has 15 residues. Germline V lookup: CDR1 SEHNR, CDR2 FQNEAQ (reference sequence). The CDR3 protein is CASSLSGQGAYEQYF. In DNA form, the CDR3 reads TGTGCCAGCAGCTTAAGTGGGCAGGGGGCCTACGAGCAGTACTTC.

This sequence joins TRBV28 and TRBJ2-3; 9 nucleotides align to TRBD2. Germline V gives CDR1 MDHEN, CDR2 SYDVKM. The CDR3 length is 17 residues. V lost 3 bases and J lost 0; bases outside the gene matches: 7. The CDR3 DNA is TGTGCCAGCAGTTTGAACCTAGCGGGATCTAGCACAGATACGCAGTATTTT. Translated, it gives CASSLNLAGSSTDTQYF.

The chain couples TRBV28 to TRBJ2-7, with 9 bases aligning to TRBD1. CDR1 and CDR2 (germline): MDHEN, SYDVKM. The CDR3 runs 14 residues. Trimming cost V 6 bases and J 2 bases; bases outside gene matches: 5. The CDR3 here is CASSLTGGTYEQYF. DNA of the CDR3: TGTGCCAGCAGCCTGACAGGGGGTACCTACGAGCAGTACTTC.

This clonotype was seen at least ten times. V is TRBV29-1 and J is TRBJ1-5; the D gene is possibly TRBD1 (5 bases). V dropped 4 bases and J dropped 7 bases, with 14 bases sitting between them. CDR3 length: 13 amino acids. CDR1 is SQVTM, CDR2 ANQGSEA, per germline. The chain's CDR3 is CSVAPGRGQPQHF. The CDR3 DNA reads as TGCAGCGTTGCTCCGGGACGTGGACAGCCCCAGCATTTT.

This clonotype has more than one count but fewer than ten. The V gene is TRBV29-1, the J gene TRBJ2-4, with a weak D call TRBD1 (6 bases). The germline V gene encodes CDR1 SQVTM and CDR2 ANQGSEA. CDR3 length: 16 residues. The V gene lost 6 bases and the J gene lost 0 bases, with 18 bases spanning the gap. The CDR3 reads CSVVDSGHLAKNIQYF. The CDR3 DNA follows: TGCAGCGTCGTAGACTCGGGACACCTAGCCAAAAACATTCAGTACTTC. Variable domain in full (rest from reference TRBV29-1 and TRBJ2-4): SAVISQKPSRDICQRGTSLTIQCQVDSQVTMMFWYRQQPGQSLTLIATANQGSEATYESGFVIDKFPISRPNLTFSTLTVSNMSPEDSSIYLCSVVDSGHLAKNIQYFGAGTRLSVL.

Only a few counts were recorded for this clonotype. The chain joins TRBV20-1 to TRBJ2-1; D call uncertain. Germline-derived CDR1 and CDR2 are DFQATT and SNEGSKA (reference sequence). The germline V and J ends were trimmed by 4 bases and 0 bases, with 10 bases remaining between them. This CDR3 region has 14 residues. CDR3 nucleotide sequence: TGCAGTGCTAAGATTCTCACCTCCTACAATGAGCAGTTCTTC. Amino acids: CSAKILTSYNEQFF.

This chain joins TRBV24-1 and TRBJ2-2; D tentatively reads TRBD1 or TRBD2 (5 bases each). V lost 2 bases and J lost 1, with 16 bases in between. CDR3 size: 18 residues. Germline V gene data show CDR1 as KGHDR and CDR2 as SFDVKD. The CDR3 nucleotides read TGTGCCACCAGTGATTCACACCGGGACGGAAAGAACACCGGGGAGCTGTTTTTT. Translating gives CATSDSHRDGKNTGELFF.

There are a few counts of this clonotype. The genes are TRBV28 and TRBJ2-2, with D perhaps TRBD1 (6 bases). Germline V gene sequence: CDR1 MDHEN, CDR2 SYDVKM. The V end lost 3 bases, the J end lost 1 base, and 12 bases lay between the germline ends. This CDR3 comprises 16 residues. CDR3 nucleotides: TGTGCCAGCAGTTTTTCAGGGGCCTTGAACACCGGGGAGCTGTTTTTT. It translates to CASSFSGALNTGELFF.